The text below deals with one TCR beta chain. The antigen remains unidentified. The data belong to a study of T cell responses to AZD1222 COVID-19 vaccine. Study background: Second-dose intervals near 4 or 12 weeks were combined. Study findings and constraints: Spike-specific TCR breadth and depth rose after two AZD1222 doses. Baseline seropositives among AZD1222 recipients totaled only 5 to 7. Donor demographics were predominantly white British with a female majority; clonal diversity may be underestimated.

The CDR3 is 15 amino acids. Trimming shortened V by 5 bases and J by 2 bases, and 13 bases separated the two germline ends. Looked up from germline, CDR1 is SGHKS and CDR2 is YYEKEE (reference sequence). The data were produced by immunoSEQ multiplex PCR, yet TCRdb's version contains in-frame clones alone and is incomplete. This sample has about 100,000 clones; roughly nine tenths occur once, and the top ten carry about 15%. This specimen was peripheral blood, taken on day 0 of AZD1222 vaccination. This clonotype originated in an adult in good health. The rearrangement uses TRBV5-5 and TRBJ2-2; D possibly uses TRBD1 or TRBD2 (5 bases each). CDR3 sequence (DNA): TGTGCCAGCAGGTACCGGGACGGTAACACCGGGGAGCTGTTTTTT. Translated: CASRYRDGNTGELFF.